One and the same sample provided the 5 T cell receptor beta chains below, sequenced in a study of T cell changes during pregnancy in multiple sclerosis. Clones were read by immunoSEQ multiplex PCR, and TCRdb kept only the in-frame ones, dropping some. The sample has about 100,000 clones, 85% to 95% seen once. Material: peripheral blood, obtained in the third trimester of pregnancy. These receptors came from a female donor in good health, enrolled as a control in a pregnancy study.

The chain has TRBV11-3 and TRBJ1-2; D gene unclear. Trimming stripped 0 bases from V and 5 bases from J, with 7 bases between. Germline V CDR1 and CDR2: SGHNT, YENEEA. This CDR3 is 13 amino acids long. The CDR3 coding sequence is TGTGCCAGCAGCTTAGATCCCGTTTATGGCTACACCTTC. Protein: CASSLDPVYGYTF.

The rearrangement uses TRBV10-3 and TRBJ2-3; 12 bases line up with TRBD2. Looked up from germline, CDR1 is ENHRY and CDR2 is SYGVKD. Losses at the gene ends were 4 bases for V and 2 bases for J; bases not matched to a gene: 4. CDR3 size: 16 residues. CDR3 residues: CAISARLAGDTDTQYF. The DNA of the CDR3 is TGTGCCATCAGTGCCCGACTAGCGGGGGACACAGATACGCAGTATTTT.

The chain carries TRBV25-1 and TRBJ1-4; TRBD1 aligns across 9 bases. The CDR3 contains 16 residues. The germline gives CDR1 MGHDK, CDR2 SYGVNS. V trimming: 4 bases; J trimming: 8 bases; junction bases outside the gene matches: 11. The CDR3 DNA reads TGTGCCAGCAGTGTGATTGCCGGGACAGGGCGGGAAAAACTGTTTTTT. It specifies CASSVIAGTGREKLFF.

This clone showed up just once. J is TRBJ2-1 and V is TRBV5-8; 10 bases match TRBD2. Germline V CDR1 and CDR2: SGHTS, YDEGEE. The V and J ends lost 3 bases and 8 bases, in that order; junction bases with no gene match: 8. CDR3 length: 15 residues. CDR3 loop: CASSSILAGGDEQFF. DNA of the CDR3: TGTGCCAGCAGCTCAATCTTAGCGGGGGGAGATGAGCAGTTCTTC.

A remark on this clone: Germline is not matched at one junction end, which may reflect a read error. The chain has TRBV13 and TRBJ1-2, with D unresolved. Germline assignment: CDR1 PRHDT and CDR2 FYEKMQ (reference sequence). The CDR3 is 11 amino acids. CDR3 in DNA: TGTGCCAGCAGCCCCCGGTTGGACTTAAACTTC. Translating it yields CASSPRLDLNF.